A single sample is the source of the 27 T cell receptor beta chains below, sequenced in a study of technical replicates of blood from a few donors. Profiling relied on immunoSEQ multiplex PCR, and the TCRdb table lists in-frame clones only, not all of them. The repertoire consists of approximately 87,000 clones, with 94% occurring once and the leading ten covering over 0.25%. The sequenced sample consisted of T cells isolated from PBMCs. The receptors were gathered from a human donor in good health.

The CDR3 region is CASSLERLAVYEQYF. The DNA of the CDR3 is TGCGCCAGCAGCTTGGAAAGGCTAGCGGTTTACGAGCAGTACTTC. The gene calls are TRBV5-1 and TRBJ2-7; 7 nucleotides agree with TRBD2. The V gene end was trimmed by 0 bases and the J gene end by 4 bases; junction bases not matched to a gene: 7. The germline V gene has CDR1 SGHRS and CDR2 YFSETQ. The CDR3 spans 15 residues. The whole variable domain, remainder taken from reference TRBV5-1 and TRBJ2-7, is KAGVTQTPRYLIKTRGQQVTLSCSPISGHRSVSWYQQTPGQGLQFLFEYFSETQRNKGNFPGRFSGRQFSNSRSEMNVSTLELGDSALYLCASSLERLAVYEQYFGPGTRLTVT.

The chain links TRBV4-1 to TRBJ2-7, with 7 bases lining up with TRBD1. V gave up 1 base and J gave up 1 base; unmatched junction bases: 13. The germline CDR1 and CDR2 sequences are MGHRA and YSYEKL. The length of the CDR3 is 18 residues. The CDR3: CASSQVQGWDSESYEQYF. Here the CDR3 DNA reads TGCGCCAGCAGCCAAGTTCAGGGATGGGACAGTGAGTCCTACGAGCAGTACTTC.

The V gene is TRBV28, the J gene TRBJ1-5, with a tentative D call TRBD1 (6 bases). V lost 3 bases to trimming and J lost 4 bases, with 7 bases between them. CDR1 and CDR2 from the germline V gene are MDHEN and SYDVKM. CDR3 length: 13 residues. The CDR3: CASSLGTNQPQHF. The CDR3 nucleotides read TGTGCCAGCAGTTTGGGGACAAATCAGCCCCAGCATTTT.

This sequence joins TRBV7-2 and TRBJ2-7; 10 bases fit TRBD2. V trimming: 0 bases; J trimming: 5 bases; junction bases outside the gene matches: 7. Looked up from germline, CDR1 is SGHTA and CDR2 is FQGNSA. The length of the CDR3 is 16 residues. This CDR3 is CASSLAPGLAIDEQYF. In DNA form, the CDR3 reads TGTGCCAGCAGCTTAGCGCCGGGACTAGCGATTGACGAGCAGTACTTC.

The CDR3 bases are TGCGCCAGCAGCTTGCGGGACAAGAATGAAAAACTGTTTTTT. It encodes CASSLRDKNEKLFF. The chain couples TRBV5-1 to TRBJ1-4, with D possibly matching TRBD1 (6 bases). Deletions cut 1 base from V and 5 bases from J, with 9 bases between. Germline V gene lookup returns CDR1 SGHRS and CDR2 YFSETQ. There are 14 residues in the CDR3.

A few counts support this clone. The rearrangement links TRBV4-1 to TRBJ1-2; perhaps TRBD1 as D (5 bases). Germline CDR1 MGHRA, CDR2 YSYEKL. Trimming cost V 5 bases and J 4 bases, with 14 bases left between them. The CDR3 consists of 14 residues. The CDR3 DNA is TGCGCCAGCAGCACCATCCTCGGGGGCTATGGCTACACCTTC. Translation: CASSTILGGYGYTF.

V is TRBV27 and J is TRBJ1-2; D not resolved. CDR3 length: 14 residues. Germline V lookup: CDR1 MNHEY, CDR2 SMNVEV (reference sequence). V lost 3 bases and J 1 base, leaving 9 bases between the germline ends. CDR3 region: CASSLTGFNYGYTF. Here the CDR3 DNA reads TGTGCCAGCAGTTTGACCGGGTTTAACTATGGCTACACCTTC.

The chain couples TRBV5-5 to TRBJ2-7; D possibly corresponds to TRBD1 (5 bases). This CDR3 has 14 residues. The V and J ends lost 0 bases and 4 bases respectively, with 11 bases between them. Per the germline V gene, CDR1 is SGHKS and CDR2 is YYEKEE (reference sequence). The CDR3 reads CASSLEGERYEQYF. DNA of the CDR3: TGTGCCAGCAGCTTGGAAGGGGAAAGGTACGAGCAGTACTTC.

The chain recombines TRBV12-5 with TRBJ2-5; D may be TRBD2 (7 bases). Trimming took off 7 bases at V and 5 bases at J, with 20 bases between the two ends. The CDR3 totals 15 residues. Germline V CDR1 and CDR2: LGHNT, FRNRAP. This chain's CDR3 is CASAPDLAGAETQYF. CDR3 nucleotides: TGTGCTAGTGCCCCCGATCTTGCGGGGGCTGAGACCCAGTACTTC.

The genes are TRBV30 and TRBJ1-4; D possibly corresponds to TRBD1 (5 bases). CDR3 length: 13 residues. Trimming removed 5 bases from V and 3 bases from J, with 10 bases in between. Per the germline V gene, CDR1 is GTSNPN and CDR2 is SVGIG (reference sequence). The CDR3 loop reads CAWGGVSNEKLFF. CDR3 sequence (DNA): TGTGCCTGGGGGGGGGTGTCTAATGAAAAACTGTTTTTT.

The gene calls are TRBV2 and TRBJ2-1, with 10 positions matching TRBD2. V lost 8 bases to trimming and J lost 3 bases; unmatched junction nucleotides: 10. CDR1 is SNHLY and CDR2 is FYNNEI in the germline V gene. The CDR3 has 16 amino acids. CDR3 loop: CASALGGTSVYNEQFF. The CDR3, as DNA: TGTGCCAGCGCGCTAGGAGGGACTAGCGTCTACAATGAGCAGTTCTTC.

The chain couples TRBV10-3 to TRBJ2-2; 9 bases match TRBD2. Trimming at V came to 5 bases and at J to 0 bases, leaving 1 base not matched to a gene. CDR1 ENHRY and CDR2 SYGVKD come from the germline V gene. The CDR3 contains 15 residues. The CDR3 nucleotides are TGTGCCATCAGTCCTAGCGGGACGAACACCGGGGAGCTGTTTTTT. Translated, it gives CAISPSGTNTGELFF.

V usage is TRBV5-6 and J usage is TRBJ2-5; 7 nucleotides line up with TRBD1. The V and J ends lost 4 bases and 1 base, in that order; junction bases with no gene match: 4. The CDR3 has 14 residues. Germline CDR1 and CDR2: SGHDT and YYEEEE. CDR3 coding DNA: TGTGCCAGCAGCAGGGGGACAGCCCAAGAGACCCAGTACTTC. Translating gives CASSRGTAQETQYF.

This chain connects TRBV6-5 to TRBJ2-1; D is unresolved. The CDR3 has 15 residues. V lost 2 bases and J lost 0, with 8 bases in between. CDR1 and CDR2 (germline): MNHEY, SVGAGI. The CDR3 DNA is TGTGCCAGCAGTTACGGGCTTAGCTCCTACAATGAGCAGTTCTTC. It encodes CASSYGLSSYNEQFF.

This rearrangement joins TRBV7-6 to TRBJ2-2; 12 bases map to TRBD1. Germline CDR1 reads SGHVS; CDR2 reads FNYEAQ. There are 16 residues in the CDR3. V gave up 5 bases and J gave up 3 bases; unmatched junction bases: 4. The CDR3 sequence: CASSLGTGGDTGELFF. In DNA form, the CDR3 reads TGTGCCAGCAGCCTCGGGACAGGGGGCGACACCGGGGAGCTGTTTTTT.

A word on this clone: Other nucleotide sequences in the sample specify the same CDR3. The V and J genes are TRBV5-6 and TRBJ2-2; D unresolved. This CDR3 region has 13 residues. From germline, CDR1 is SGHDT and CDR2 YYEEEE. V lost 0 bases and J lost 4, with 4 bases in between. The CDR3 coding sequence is TGTGCCAGCAGCTTGGGGAGCACCGGGGAGCTGTTTTTT. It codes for CASSLGSTGELFF.

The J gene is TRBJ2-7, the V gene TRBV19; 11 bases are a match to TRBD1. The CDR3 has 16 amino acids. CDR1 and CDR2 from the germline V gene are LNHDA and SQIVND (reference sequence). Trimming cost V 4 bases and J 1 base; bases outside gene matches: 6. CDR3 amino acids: CASSTSGTGGSYEQYF. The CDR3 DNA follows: TGTGCCAGTAGTACTTCCGGGACAGGGGGTTCCTACGAGCAGTACTTC.

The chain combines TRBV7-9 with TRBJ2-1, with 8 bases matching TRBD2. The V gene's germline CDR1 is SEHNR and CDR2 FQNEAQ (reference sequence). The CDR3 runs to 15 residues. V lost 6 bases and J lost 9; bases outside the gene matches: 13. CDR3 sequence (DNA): TGTGCCAGCAGACCTACGACTAGCGCCCGTGGTGAGCAGTTCTTC. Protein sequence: CASRPTTSARGEQFF.

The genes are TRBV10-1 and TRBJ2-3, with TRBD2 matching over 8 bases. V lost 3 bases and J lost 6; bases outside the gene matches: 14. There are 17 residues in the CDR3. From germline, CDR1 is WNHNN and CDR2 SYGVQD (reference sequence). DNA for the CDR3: TGCGCCAGCAGTGACAGAGACCTAGCGGGCGGTTGGGATACGCAGTATTTT. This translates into CASSDRDLAGGWDTQYF.

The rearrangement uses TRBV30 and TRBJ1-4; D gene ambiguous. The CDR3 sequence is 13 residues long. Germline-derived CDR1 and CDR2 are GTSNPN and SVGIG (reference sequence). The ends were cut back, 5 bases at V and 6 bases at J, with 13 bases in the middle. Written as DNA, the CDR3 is TGTGCCTGGGCCCAAGGAGTCGATGAAAAACTGTTTTTT. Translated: CAWAQGVDEKLFF.

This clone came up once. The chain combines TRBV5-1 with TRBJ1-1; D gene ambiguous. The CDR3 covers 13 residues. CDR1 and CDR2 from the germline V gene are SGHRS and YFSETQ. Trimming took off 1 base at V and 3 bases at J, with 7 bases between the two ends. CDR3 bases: TGCGCCAGCAGCTTGAGGCAGGACACTGAAGCTTTCTTT. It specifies CASSLRQDTEAFF.

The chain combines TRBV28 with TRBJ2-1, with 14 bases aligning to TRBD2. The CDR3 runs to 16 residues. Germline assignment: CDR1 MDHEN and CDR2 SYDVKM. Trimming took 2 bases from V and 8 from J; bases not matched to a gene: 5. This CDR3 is CASSLKRLAGGDEQFF. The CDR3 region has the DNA TGTGCCAGCAGTTTAAAGAGACTAGCGGGAGGGGATGAGCAGTTCTTC.

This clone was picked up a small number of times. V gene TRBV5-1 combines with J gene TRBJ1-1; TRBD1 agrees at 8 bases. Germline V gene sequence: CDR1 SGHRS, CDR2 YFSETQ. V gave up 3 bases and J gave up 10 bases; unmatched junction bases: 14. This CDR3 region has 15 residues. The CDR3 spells CASSYGQGPIVAAFF. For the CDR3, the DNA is TGCGCCAGCAGCTATGGACAGGGCCCGATAGTGGCAGCTTTCTTT.

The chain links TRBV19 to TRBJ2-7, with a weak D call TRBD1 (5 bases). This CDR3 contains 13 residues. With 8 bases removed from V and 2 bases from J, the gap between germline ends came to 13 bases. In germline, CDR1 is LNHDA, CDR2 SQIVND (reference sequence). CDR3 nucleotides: TGTGCCAGTGGGGCAGGGCTGACCTACGAGCAGTACTTC. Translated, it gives CASGAGLTYEQYF. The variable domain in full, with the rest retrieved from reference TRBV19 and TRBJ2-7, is DGGITQSPKYLFRKEGQNVTLSCEQNLNHDAMYWYRQDPGQGLRLIYYSQIVNDFQKGDIAEGYSVSREKKESFPLTVTSAQKNPTAFYLCASGAGLTYEQYFGPGTRLTVT.

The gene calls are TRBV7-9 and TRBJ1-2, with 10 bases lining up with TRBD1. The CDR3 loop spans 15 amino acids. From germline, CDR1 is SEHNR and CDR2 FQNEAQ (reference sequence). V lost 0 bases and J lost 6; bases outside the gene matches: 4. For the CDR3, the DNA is TGTGCCAGCAGCTTAGCGGACAGGGGGTATAATGGCTACACCTTC. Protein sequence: CASSLADRGYNGYTF. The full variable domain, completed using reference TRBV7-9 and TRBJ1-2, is DTGVSQNPRHKITKRGQNVTFRCDPISEHNRLYWYRQTLGQGPEFLTYFQNEAQLEKSRLLSDRFSAERPKGSFSTLEIQRTEQGDSAMYLCASSLADRGYNGYTFGSGTRLTVV.

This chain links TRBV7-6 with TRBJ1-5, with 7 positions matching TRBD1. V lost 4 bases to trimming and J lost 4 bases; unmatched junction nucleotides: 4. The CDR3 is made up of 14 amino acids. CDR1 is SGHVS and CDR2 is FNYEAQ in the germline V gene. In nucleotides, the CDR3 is TGTGCCAGCAGCTCTAACAGGGGAAATCAGCCCCAGCATTTT. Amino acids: CASSSNRGNQPQHF.

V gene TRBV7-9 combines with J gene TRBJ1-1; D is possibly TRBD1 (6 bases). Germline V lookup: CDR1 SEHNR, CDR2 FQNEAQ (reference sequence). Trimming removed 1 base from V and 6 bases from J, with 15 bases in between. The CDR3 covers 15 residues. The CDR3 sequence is CASSLEWLGAAEAFF. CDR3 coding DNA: TGTGCCAGCAGCTTAGAATGGTTGGGGGCGGCTGAAGCTTTCTTT. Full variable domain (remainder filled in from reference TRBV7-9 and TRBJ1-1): DTGVSQNPRHKITKRGQNVTFRCDPISEHNRLYWYRQTLGQGPEFLTYFQNEAQLEKSRLLSDRFSAERPKGSFSTLEIQRTEQGDSAMYLCASSLEWLGAAEAFFGQGTRLTVV.